This T cell receptor beta chain was profiled in a study of blood T cell repertoires in COVID-19. The method was immunoSEQ multiplex PCR; TCRdb's version includes in-frame clones alone and lacks a portion of them. The sample shows around 260,000 clones, about 88% of them seen only once. CDR1 SGHKS and CDR2 YYEKEE come from the germline V gene (reference sequence). This CDR3 is 15 amino acids long. V lost 0 bases to trimming and J lost 7 bases, with 13 bases between them. The sample taken for sequencing was peripheral blood. V is TRBV5-5 and J is TRBJ1-4; tentatively, D is TRBD1 (6 bases). This clonotype was obtained from a young man with active or convalescent COVID-19. CDR3 sequence reads: CASSLVQGGSEKLFF. Written as DNA, the CDR3 is TGTGCCAGCAGCTTGGTACAGGGTGGGAGTGAAAAACTGTTTTTT. The whole variable domain, filled in from reference TRBV5-5 and TRBJ1-4, reads DAGVTQSPTHLIKTRGQQVTLRCSPISGHKSVSWYQQVLGQGPQFIFQYYEKEERGRGNFPDRFSARQFPNYSSELNVNALLLGDSALYLCASSLVQGGSEKLFFGSGTQLSVL.